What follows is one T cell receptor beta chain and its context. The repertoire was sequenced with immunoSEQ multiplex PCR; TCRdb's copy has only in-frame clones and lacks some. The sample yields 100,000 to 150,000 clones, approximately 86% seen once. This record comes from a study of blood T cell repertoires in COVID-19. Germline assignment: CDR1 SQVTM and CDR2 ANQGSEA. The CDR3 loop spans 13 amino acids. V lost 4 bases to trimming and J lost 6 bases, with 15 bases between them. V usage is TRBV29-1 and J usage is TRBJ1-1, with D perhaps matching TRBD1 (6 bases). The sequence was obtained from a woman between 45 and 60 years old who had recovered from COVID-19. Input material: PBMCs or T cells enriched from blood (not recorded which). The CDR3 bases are TGCAGCGTTGTAGAGGGGGGGGTCTCTGAAGCTTTCTTT. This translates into CSVVEGGVSEAFF.